A single sample is the source of the 9 T cell receptor beta chains below, sequenced in a study of T cell responses to AZD1222 COVID-19 vaccine. Assay used: immunoSEQ multiplex PCR; TCRdb lists only in-frame clones, some missing. The sample shows under 150,000 clones, approximately 88% of them seen only once. Source: peripheral blood, taken 28 days after the second AZD1222 dose. The receptor source for this set is an adult who received the AZD1222 COVID-19 vaccine.

The chain has TRBV2 and TRBJ1-1, with TRBD1 matching over 7 bases. In germline, CDR1 is SNHLY, CDR2 FYNNEI. This CDR3 is built from 13 residues. With V trimmed by 4 bases and J by 4 bases, 3 bases remained unmatched. The CDR3 protein is CASSAGGTTEAFF. The CDR3 DNA reads as TGTGCCAGCAGTGCAGGGGGAACCACTGAAGCTTTCTTT.

This clone was seen only once. This chain links TRBV10-3 with TRBJ1-4, with unresolved D. The CDR3 has 13 residues. Deletions cut 4 bases from V and 4 bases from J, with 7 bases between. Germline assignment: CDR1 ENHRY and CDR2 SYGVKD. The CDR3 region is CAISGTVNEKLFF. Here the CDR3 DNA reads TGTGCCATCAGTGGGACGGTTAATGAAAAACTGTTTTTT.

The chain uses TRBV5-1 and TRBJ1-4, with 9 bases lining up with TRBD1. CDR1 SGHRS and CDR2 YFSETQ come from the germline V gene. The trim removed 0 bases at V and 8 bases at J, leaving 5 bases unmatched. This CDR3 has 15 amino acids. CDR3 amino acids: CASSLEGQGREKLFF. CDR3 sequence (DNA): TGCGCCAGCAGCTTGGAGGGACAGGGAAGGGAAAAACTGTTTTTT.

The V gene is TRBV12-3 or TRBV12-4, the J gene TRBJ1-6; D ambiguous. The CDR3 runs 12 residues. With 3 bases removed from V and 7 bases from J, the gap between germline ends came to 4 bases. The CDR3 coding sequence is TGTGCCAGCAGTTTCCCGAATTCACCCCTCCACTTT. Protein: CASSFPNSPLHF.

The genes are TRBV10-1 and TRBJ2-2, with D possibly being TRBD1 or TRBD2 (5 bases each). V was trimmed by 2 bases and J by 5 bases, leaving 12 bases between them. Germline CDR1 reads WNHNN; CDR2 reads SYGVQD (reference sequence). This CDR3 spans 15 amino acids. The CDR3 DNA sequence: TGCGCCAGCAGTGAGGAGGGGATGTGGACCGGGGAGCTGTTTTTT. This translates into CASSEEGMWTGELFF.

The chain is built from TRBV7-2 and TRBJ1-2, with D possibly being TRBD1 (6 bases). V was trimmed by 3 bases and J by 8 bases, leaving 13 bases between them. Germline CDR1 reads SGHTA; CDR2 reads FQGNSA. This CDR3 region has 13 residues. In DNA form, the CDR3 reads TGTGCCAGCAGCTTCAGGGGTGTAGAAGGCTACACCTTC. Residues: CASSFRGVEGYTF.

This rearrangement joins TRBV7-2 to TRBJ2-2; D unclear. CDR3 length equals 15 residues. Trimming removed 1 base at V and 6 bases at J, with 12 bases between. Germline V gives CDR1 SGHTA, CDR2 FQGNSA. The CDR3 protein is CASSLGGHLAGELFF. CDR3 in DNA: TGTGCCAGCAGCTTAGGAGGCCATTTGGCCGGGGAGCTGTTTTTT.

J is TRBJ1-1 and V is TRBV19, with a tentative D call TRBD1 (5 bases). From germline, CDR1 is LNHDA and CDR2 SQIVND (reference sequence). V was pared by 6 bases and J by 0 bases, with 17 bases between. This CDR3 spans 16 amino acids. The CDR3 DNA follows: TGTGCCAGTAGCCTCGGGATGACAGACATGAACACTGAAGCTTTCTTT. It codes for CASSLGMTDMNTEAFF.

V is TRBV5-6 and J is TRBJ2-7; 7 nucleotides align to TRBD1. With V trimmed by 4 bases and J by 4 bases, 5 bases remained unmatched. Germline CDR1 SGHDT, CDR2 YYEEEE. The CDR3 has 13 amino acids. The CDR3 here is CASSTGTAYEQYF. In nucleotides, the CDR3 is TGTGCCAGCAGCACCGGGACAGCATACGAGCAGTACTTC.